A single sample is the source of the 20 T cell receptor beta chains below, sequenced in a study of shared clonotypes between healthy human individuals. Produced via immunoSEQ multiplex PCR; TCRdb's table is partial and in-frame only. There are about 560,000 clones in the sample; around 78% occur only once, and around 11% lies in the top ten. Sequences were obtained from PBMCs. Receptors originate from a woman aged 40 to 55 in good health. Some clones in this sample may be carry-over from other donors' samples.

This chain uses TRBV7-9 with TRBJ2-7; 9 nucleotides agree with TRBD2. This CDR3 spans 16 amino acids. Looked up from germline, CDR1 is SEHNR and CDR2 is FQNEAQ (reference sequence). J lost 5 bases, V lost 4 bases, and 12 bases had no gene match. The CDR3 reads CASSSLWVAGGHEQYF. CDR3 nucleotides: TGTGCCAGCAGCTCCCTATGGGTGGCGGGAGGGCACGAGCAGTACTTC.

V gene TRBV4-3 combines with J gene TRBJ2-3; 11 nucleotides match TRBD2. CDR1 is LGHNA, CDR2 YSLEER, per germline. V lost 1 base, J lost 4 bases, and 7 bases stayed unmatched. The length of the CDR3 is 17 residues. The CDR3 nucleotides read TGCGCCAGCAGCCAAGGAAAAGGACTAGCGGGCGCAGATACGCAGTATTTT. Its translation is CASSQGKGLAGADTQYF.

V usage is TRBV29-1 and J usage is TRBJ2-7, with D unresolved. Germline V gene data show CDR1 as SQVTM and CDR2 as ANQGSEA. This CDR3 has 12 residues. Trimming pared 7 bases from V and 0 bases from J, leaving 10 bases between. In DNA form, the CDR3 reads TGCAGCGCCGGAACCAACTCCTACGAGCAGTACTTC. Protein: CSAGTNSYEQYF.

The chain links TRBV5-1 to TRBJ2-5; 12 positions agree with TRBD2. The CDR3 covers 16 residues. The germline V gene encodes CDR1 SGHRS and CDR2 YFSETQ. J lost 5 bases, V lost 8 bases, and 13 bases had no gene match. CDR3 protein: CASQDYGLAGIETQYF. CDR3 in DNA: TGCGCCAGTCAGGATTATGGACTAGCGGGAATCGAGACCCAGTACTTC.

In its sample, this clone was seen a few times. CDR3 in amino acids: CASSNPGASYEQYF. DNA of the CDR3: TGTGCCAGTAGTAACCCGGGAGCCTCCTACGAGCAGTACTTC. The chain employs TRBV19 and TRBJ2-7; perhaps TRBD2 as D (6 bases). V was pared by 4 bases and J by 0 bases, with 10 bases between. The CDR3 sequence is 14 residues long. Germline lookup yields CDR1 LNHDA and CDR2 SQIVND (reference sequence).

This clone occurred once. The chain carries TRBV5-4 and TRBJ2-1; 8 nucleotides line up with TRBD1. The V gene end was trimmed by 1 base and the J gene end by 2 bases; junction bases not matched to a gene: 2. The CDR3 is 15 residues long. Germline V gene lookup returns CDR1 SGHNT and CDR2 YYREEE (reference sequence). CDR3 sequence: CASSLQDRAYNEQFF. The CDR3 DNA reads TGTGCCAGCAGCTTGCAGGACAGGGCCTACAATGAGCAGTTCTTC.

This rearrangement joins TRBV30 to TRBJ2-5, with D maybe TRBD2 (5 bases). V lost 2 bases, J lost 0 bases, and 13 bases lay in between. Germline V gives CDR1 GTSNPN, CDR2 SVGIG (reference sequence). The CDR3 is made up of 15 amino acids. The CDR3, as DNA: TGTGCCTGGAGTTTGGGGAGCCAGTACCAAGAGACCCAGTACTTC. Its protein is CAWSLGSQYQETQYF.

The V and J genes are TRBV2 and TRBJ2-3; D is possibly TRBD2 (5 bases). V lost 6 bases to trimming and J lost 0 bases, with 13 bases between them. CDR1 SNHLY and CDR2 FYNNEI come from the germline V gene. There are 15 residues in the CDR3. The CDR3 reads CASSRDPPSTDTQYF. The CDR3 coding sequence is TGTGCCAGCAGCCGGGATCCCCCTAGCACAGATACGCAGTATTTT.

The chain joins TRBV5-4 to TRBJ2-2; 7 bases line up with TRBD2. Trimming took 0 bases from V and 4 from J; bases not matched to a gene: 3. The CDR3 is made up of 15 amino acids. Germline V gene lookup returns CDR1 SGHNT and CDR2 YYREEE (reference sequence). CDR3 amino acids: CASSLDGRFTGELFF. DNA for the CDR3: TGTGCCAGCAGCTTGGACGGGAGGTTCACCGGGGAGCTGTTTTTT. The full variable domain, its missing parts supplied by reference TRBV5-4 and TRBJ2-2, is ETGVTQSPTHLIKTRGQQVTLRCSSQSGHNTVSWYQQALGQGPQFIFQYYREEENGRGNFPPRFSGLQFPNYSSELNVNALELDDSALYLCASSLDGRFTGELFFGEGSRLTVL.

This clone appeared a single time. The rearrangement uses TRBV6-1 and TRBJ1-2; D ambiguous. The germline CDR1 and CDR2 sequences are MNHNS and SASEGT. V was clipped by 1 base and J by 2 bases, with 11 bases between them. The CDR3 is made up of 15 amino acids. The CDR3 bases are TGTGCCAGCAGTGAAGACCCGTGGAGAAACTATGGCTACACCTTC. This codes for CASSEDPWRNYGYTF.

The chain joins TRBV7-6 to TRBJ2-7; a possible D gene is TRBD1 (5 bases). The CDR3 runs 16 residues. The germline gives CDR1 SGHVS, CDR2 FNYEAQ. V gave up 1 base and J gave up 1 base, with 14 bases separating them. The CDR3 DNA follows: TGTGCCAGCAGCTTAGAAAGGGGCCCCCTTTCCTACGAGCAGTACTTC. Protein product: CASSLERGPLSYEQYF.

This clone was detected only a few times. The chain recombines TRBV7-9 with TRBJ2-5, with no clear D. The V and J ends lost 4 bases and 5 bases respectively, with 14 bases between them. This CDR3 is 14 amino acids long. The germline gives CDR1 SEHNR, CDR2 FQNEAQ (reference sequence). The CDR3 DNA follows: TGTGCCAGCAGCTCCCCCCCGATCTCGGAGACCCAGTACTTC. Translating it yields CASSSPPISETQYF.

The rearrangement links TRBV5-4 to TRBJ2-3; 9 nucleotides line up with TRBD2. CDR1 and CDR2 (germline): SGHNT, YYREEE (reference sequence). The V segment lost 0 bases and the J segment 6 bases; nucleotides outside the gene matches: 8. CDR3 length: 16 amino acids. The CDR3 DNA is TGTGCCAGCAGCTTGGCCCGCGGGAGGGCCTGGGATACGCAGTATTTT. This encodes CASSLARGRAWDTQYF.

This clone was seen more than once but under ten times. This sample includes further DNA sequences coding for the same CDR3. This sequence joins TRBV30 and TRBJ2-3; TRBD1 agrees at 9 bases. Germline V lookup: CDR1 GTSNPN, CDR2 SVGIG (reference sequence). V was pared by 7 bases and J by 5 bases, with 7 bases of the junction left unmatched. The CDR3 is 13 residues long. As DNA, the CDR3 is TGTGCCTTTACCGGGACAGGGCTAGATACGCAGTATTTT. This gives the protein CAFTGTGLDTQYF.

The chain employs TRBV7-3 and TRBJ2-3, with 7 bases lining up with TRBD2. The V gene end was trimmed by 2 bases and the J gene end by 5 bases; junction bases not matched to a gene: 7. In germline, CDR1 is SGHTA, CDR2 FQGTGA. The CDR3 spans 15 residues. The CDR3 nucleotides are TGTGCCAGCAGCTTAGGGCGGATAGCGGGAGATACGCAGTATTTT. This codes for CASSLGRIAGDTQYF.

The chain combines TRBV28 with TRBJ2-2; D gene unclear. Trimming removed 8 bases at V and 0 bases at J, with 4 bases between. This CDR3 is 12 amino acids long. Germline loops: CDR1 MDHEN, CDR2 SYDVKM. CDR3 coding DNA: TGTGCCAGCGTATCGAACACCGGGGAGCTGTTTTTT. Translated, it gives CASVSNTGELFF.

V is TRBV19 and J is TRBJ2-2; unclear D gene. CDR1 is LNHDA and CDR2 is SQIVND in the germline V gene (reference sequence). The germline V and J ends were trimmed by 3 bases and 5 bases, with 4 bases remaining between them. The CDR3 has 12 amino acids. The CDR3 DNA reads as TGTGCCAGTAGTATGGGGACCGGGGAGCTGTTTTTT. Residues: CASSMGTGELFF.

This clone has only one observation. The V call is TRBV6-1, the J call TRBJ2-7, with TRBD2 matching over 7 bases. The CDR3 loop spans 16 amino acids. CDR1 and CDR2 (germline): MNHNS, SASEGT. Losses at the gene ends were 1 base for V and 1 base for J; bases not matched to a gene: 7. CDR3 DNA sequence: TGTGCCAGCAGTGAAGAAGCGGGGCACCCGTCCTACGAGCAGTACTTC. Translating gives CASSEEAGHPSYEQYF.

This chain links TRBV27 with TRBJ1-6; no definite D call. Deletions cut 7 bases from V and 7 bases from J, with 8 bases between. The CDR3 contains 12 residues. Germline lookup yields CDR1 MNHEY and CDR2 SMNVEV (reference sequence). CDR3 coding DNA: TGTGCCAGCACCCGTTCAAATTCACCCCTCCACTTT. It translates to CASTRSNSPLHF.

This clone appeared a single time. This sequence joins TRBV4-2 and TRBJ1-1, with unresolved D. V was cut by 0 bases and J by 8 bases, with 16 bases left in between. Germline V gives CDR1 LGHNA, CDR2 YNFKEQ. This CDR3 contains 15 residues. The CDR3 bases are TGTGCCAGCAGCCAAGAAGGAAAGGCACAGCCCGAAGCTTTCTTT. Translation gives CASSQEGKAQPEAFF.